One sample yielded the 21 T cell receptor beta chains listed below, sequenced in a study of identical twins. TCRdb called the 5' RACE reads again in MiXCR, with one record for every CDR3 protein. The profile shows under 900,000 distinct CDR3 sequences, around a sixth of them singletons. These data were likewise used in another study, on T cells expressing NK-cell markers.

Source material: PBMCs. The receptors were gathered from a woman between 18 and 30 years old in good health.

The chain employs TRBV5-1 and TRBJ1-1; the match to TRBD1 covers 12 bases. V trimming: 4 bases; J trimming: 8 bases; junction bases outside the gene matches: 6. Germline values: CDR1 SGHRS, CDR2 YFSETQ. The CDR3 spans 14 residues. This CDR3 reads CASSLGTGGAEAFF. CDR3 nucleotide sequence: TGCGCCAGCAGCCTCGGGACAGGGGGCGCGGAAGCTTTCTTT. Combining the CDR3 with reference TRBV5-1 and TRBJ1-1 gives the whole variable domain KAGVTQTPRYLIKTRGQQVTLSCSPISGHRSVSWYQQTPGQGLQFLFEYFSETQRNKGNFPGRFSGRQFSNSRSEMNVSTLELGDSALYLCASSLGTGGAEAFFGQGTRLTVV.

This clonotype was picked up a small number of times. The CDR3 DNA reads TGTGCCAGCAGCTTGGGTTTGGAAAACATTCAGTACTTC. Amino acid sequence: CASSLGLENIQYF. The rearrangement joins TRBV7-9 to TRBJ2-4; no clear D. CDR3 size: 13 residues. Germline V gives CDR1 SEHNR, CDR2 FQNEAQ (reference sequence). Deletions cut 3 bases from V and 5 bases from J, with 8 bases between.

J is TRBJ2-2 and V is TRBV7-9; TRBD2 is a possible D gene (6 bases). CDR1 is SEHNR and CDR2 is FQNEAQ in the germline V gene (reference sequence). The V and J ends lost 1 base and 1 base respectively, with 13 bases between them. This CDR3 has 17 amino acids. DNA for the CDR3: TGTGCCAGCAGCTTAGTGGTCGGGAGCAAGAACACCGGGGAGCTGTTTTTT. The encoded protein is CASSLVVGSKNTGELFF. Together with reference TRBV7-9 and TRBJ2-2, the CDR3 gives the full variable domain: DTGVSQNPRHKITKRGQNVTFRCDPISEHNRLYWYRQTLGQGPEFLTYFQNEAQLEKSRLLSDRFSAERPKGSFSTLEIQRTEQGDSAMYLCASSLVVGSKNTGELFFGEGSRLTVL.

This rearrangement joins TRBV3-1 to TRBJ2-4; D assignment may be TRBD1 or TRBD2 (6 bases each). The CDR3 length is 13 residues. V was clipped by 3 bases and J by 7 bases, with 10 bases between them. Germline V gene lookup returns CDR1 LGHDT and CDR2 YNNKEL (reference sequence). DNA of the CDR3: TGTGCCAGCAGCCATCGGGGGCGGAACATTCAGTACTTC. It codes for CASSHRGRNIQYF.

This clonotype has just a few counts. V gene TRBV3-1 combines with J gene TRBJ2-1; D might be TRBD1 (5 bases). This CDR3 contains 15 residues. The germline gives CDR1 LGHDT, CDR2 YNNKEL (reference sequence). V was pared by 2 bases and J by 2 bases, with 10 bases between. CDR3 DNA: TGTGCCAGCAGCCAATGGGTAGGGGCCTACAATGAGCAGTTCTTC. Encoded protein: CASSQWVGAYNEQFF.

The genes are TRBV6-1 and TRBJ1-1; D gene ambiguous. V lost 3 bases and J lost 1, with 15 bases in between. The germline CDR1 and CDR2 sequences are MNHNS and SASEGT. This CDR3 is 16 amino acids long. The CDR3 spells CASSDRQGSRNTEAFF. As DNA, the CDR3 is TGTGCCAGCAGTGATCGTCAAGGGTCTAGGAACACTGAAGCTTTCTTT.

This clonotype was detected ten times or more. The V call is TRBV5-1, the J call TRBJ2-1, with D perhaps TRBD1 (6 bases). There are 14 residues in the CDR3. From germline, CDR1 is SGHRS and CDR2 YFSETQ. Trimming left V 3 bases short and J 6 bases short, with 13 bases between. CDR3 loop: CASSSQQGPNEQFF. Here the CDR3 DNA reads TGCGCCAGCAGCTCGCAACAGGGCCCCAATGAGCAGTTCTTC.

The CDR3 DNA follows: TGTGCCAGCAGGGAAAACAATCGGGAAAAACTGTTTTTT. Amino acids: CASRENNREKLFF. The rearrangement joins TRBV6-1 to TRBJ1-4; D unclear. The CDR3 has 13 residues. From germline, CDR1 is MNHNS and CDR2 SASEGT. V was clipped by 6 bases and J by 8 bases, with 13 bases between them.

The chain links TRBV29-1 to TRBJ2-1; TRBD1 matches at 7 bases. The V and J ends lost 7 bases and 4 bases, in that order; junction bases with no gene match: 4. There are 12 residues in the CDR3. Germline V lookup: CDR1 SQVTM, CDR2 ANQGSEA. The CDR3 region is CSGKGAYNEQFF. The CDR3 coding sequence is TGCAGCGGGAAGGGGGCTTACAATGAGCAGTTCTTC.

This clonotype was seen only a few times. The J gene is TRBJ2-1, the V gene TRBV6-2 or TRBV6-3, with TRBD2 matching 13 bases. The CDR3 is made up of 13 amino acids. V was clipped by 6 bases and J by 10 bases; unmatched bases: 3. CDR1 MNHEY and CDR2 SVGEGT come from the germline V gene. CDR3 amino acids: CASSTGLAGEQFF. The DNA for the CDR3 is TGTGCCAGCAGCACGGGACTAGCGGGGGAGCAGTTCTTC.

The chain joins TRBV2 to TRBJ2-1; no clear D. Germline CDR1 SNHLY, CDR2 FYNNEI. This CDR3 is built from 11 residues. V was pared by 4 bases and J by 7 bases, with 5 bases between. DNA for the CDR3: TGTGCCAGCAGTGTTCGGAATGAGCAGTTCTTC. Protein: CASSVRNEQFF.

The chain joins TRBV12-5 to TRBJ2-5; 12 bases fit TRBD2. V was clipped by 0 bases and J by 10 bases; unmatched bases: 3. Germline V CDR1 and CDR2: LGHNT, FRNRAP. The CDR3 contains 14 residues. The CDR3 region is CASGLVLAGGSQYF. The CDR3 region has the DNA TGTGCTAGTGGTTTGGTACTAGCGGGGGGAAGCCAGTACTTC.

This clonotype was counted a single time. The chain joins TRBV7-9 to TRBJ2-7; D assignment may be TRBD1 or TRBD2 (6 bases each). V lost 7 bases and J 0 bases, leaving 13 bases between the germline ends. Germline V gene data show CDR1 as SEHNR and CDR2 as FQNEAQ (reference sequence). The CDR3 contains 14 residues. The CDR3 sequence: CASTRGDTSYEQYF. As DNA, the CDR3 is TGTGCCAGCACAAGGGGGGACACCTCCTACGAGCAGTACTTC.

This clonotype turned up a few times. V is TRBV29-1 and J is TRBJ1-1, with D possibly being TRBD1 (6 bases). CDR1 is SQVTM, CDR2 ANQGSEA, per germline. This CDR3 is built from 12 residues. Trimming took 6 bases from V and 5 from J, leaving 13 bases between them. The chain's CDR3 is CSVWGLETEAFF. The CDR3 nucleotides are TGCAGCGTCTGGGGGCTAGAGACTGAAGCTTTCTTT.

The chain recombines TRBV10-3 with TRBJ2-1; TRBD2 agrees at 9 bases. The V segment lost 10 bases and the J segment 5 bases; nucleotides outside the gene matches: 9. The germline V gene encodes CDR1 ENHRY and CDR2 SYGVKD. The CDR3 runs to 14 residues. The chain's CDR3 is CATAWTSADNEQFF. The CDR3 DNA is TGTGCCACGGCCTGGACTAGCGCAGACAATGAGCAGTTCTTC.

Only a few counts were recorded for this clonotype. The chain joins TRBV12-3 or TRBV12-4 to TRBJ1-1; D is ambiguous. The V and J ends lost 4 bases and 1 base respectively, with 7 bases between them. This CDR3 has 13 residues. The CDR3 DNA sequence: TGTGCCAGCAGTTGGACGCAGAACACTGAAGCTTTCTTT. Encoded protein: CASSWTQNTEAFF.

The V call is TRBV2, the J call TRBJ2-7; D unresolved. The CDR3 sequence is 12 residues long. Between the trimmed V and J ends, which lost 4 bases and 4 bases, there was a span of 8 bases. Germline-derived CDR1 and CDR2 are SNHLY and FYNNEI. For the CDR3, the DNA is TGTGCCAGCAGTGTGACCGAGTACGAGCAGTACTTC. Amino acid sequence: CASSVTEYEQYF. The full variable domain, completed using reference TRBV2 and TRBJ2-7, is EPEVTQTPSHQVTQMGQEVILRCVPISNHLYFYWYRQILGQKVEFLVSFYNNEISEKSEIFDDQFSVERPDGSNFTLKIRSTKLEDSAMYFCASSVTEYEQYFGPGTRLTVT.

This clonotype was seen more than once but under ten times. V gene TRBV12-3 or TRBV12-4 combines with J gene TRBJ1-3; D is unclear. V was trimmed by 4 bases and J by 0 bases, leaving 10 bases between them. This CDR3 comprises 15 residues. The CDR3 sequence: CASSSRQLSGNTIYF. The CDR3 DNA reads TGTGCCAGCAGTTCAAGACAACTCTCTGGAAACACCATATATTTT.

This clonotype showed up many times. The chain carries TRBV12-3 or TRBV12-4 and TRBJ2-7; D is perhaps TRBD2 (6 bases). CDR3 length equals 14 residues. The V end was cut by 5 bases, the J end by 0 bases, with 11 bases between. CDR3 sequence (DNA): TGTGCCAGCAGTATACAAGCGGGCTCCTACGAGCAGTACTTC. As protein: CASSIQAGSYEQYF.

This clonotype has a handful of counts. The chain links TRBV12-3 or TRBV12-4 to TRBJ2-7; weak D call: TRBD1 (5 bases). Deletions cut 2 bases from V and 6 bases from J, with 11 bases between. The CDR3 is 13 amino acids. CDR3 in DNA: TGTGCCAGCAGTTTACTTCAGGGAACCGAGCAGTACTTC. This encodes CASSLLQGTEQYF.

A few counts support this clonotype. The chain employs TRBV29-1 and TRBJ2-3; 11 bases are a match to TRBD2. The length of the CDR3 is 12 residues. Losses at the gene ends were 8 bases for V and 5 bases for J; bases not matched to a gene: 3. Per the germline V gene, CDR1 is SQVTM and CDR2 is ANQGSEA. CDR3 bases: TGCAGCAGTAGCGGGGGGGGAGATACGCAGTATTTT. This sequence encodes CSSSGGGDTQYF.